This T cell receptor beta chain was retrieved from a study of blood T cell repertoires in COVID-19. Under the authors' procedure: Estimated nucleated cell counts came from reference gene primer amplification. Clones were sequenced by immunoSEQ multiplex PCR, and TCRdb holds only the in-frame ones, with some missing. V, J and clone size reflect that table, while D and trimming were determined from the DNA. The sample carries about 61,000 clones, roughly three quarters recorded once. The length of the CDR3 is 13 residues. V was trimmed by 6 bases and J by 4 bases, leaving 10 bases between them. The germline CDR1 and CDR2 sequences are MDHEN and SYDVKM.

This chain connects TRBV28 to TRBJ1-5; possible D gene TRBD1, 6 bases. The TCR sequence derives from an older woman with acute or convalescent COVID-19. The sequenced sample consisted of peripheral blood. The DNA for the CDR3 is TGTGCCAGCAGAAACGACAGGAATCAGCCCCAGCATTTT. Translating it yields CASRNDRNQPQHF.